This T cell receptor (beta chain) was found in a study of T cell repertoires in cytomegalovirus infection. TCRdb re-called the reads with MiXCR, one entry per CDR3 protein. The table has some 680,000 distinct CDR3 sequences, approximately 34% seen once. This clonotype was detected once. CDR3 length: 13 residues. V shed 6 bases and J shed 7 bases, with 12 bases lying between them. In germline, CDR1 is SNHLY, CDR2 FYNNEI. The sequenced sample was PBMCs. This chain joins TRBV2 and TRBJ2-2; the D is unclear. This TCR derives from a human donor in good health (CMV status not recorded). Some clones in this sample may be carry-over from other donors' samples. The CDR3 loop is CASRILGSGELFF. CDR3 DNA sequence: TGTGCCAGCAGGATTCTAGGCAGCGGGGAGCTGTTTTTT.